Here is one TCR beta chain with its context. There are 14 residues in the CDR3. V dropped 5 bases and J dropped 8 bases, with 13 bases sitting between them. Germline V lookup: CDR1 SGHTA, CDR2 FQGNSA. This sample was included in a study of blood T cell repertoires in COVID-19. As for the study in general: The cDNA or gDNA used as material had been derived from T cells, B-cell-depleted T cells, or PBMCs.

Assay: immunoSEQ multiplex PCR; the TCRdb copy retains only in-frame clones and omits some. The data contain 230,000 or so clones, around 89% of them singletons. The sample consisted of PBMCs or T cells enriched from blood (not recorded which). This receptor was obtained from a woman aged 40 to 55 with acute COVID-19. The gene calls are TRBV7-2 and TRBJ1-6; D unresolved. The CDR3: CASSLHMIDSPLHF. The CDR3 coding sequence is TGTGCCAGCAGCCTTCATATGATAGATTCACCCCTCCACTTT.